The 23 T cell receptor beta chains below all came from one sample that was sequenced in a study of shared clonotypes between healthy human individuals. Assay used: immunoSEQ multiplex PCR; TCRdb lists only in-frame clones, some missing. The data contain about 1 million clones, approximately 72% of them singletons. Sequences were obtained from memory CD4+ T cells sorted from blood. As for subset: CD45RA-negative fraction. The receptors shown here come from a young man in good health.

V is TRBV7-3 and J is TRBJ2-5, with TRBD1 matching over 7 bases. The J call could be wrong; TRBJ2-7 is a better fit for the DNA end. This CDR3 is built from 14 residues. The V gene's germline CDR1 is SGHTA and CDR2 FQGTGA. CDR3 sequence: CASSTGQAPYEQYF. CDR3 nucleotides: TGTGCCAGCAGCACCGGACAGGCCCCGTACGAGCAGTACTTC.

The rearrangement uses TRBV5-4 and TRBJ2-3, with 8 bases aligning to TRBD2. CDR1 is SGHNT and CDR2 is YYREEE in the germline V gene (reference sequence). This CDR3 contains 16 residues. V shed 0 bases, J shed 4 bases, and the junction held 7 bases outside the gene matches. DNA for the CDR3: TGTGCCAGCAGCTTGGCCGGACTAGCCGGCGCAGATACGCAGTATTTT. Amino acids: CASSLAGLAGADTQYF.

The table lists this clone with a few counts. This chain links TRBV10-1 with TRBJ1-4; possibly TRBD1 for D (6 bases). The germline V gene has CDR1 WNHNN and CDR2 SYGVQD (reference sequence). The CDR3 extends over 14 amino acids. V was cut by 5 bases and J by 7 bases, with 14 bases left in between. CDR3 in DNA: TGCGCCAGCAGTCCGGGACAAAGGGGTGAAAAACTGTTTTTT. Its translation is CASSPGQRGEKLFF.

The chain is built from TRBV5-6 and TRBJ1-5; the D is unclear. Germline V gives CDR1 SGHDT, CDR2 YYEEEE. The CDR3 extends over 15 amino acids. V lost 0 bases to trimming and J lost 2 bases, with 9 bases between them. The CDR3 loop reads CASSLGGPRNQPQHF. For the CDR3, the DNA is TGTGCCAGCAGCTTGGGGGGTCCCCGCAATCAGCCCCAGCATTTT.

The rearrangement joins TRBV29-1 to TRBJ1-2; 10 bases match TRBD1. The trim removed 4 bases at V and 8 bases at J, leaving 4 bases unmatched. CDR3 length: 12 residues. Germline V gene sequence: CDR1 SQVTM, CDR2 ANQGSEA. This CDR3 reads CSVGQGAEGYTF. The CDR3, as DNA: TGCAGCGTTGGACAGGGGGCAGAGGGCTACACCTTC.

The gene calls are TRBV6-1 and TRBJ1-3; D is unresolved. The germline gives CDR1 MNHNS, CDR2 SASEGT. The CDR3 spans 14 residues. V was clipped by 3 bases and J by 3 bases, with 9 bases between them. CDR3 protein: CASSEAPIGNTIYF. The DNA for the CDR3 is TGTGCCAGCAGTGAGGCTCCTATTGGAAACACCATATATTTT.

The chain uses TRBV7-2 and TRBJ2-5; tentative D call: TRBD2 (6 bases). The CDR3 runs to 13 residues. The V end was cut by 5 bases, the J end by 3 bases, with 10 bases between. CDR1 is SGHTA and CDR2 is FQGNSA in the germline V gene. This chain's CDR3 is CASSAGREETQYF. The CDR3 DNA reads TGTGCCAGCAGCGCGGGACGGGAAGAGACCCAGTACTTC. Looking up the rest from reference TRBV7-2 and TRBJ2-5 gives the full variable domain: GAGVSQSPSNKVTEKGKDVELRCDPISGHTALYWYRQSLGQGLEFLIYFQGNSAPDKSGLPSDRFSAERTGGSVSTLTIQRTQQEDSAVYLCASSAGREETQYFGPGTRLLVL.

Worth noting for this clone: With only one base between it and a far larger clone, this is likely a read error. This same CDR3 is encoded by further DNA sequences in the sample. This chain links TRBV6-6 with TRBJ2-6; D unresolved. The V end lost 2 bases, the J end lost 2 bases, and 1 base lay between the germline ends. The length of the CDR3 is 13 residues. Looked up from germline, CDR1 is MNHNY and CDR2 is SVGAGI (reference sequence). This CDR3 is CASSYPGANVLTF. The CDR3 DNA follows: TGTGCCAGCAGTTACCCTGGGGCCAACGTCCTGACTTTC.

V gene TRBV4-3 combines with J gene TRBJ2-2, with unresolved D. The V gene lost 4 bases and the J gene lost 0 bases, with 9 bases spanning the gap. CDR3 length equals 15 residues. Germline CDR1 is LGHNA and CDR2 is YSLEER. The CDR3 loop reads CASSRENANTGELFF. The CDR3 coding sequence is TGCGCCAGCAGCCGGGAAAACGCGAACACCGGGGAGCTGTTTTTT.

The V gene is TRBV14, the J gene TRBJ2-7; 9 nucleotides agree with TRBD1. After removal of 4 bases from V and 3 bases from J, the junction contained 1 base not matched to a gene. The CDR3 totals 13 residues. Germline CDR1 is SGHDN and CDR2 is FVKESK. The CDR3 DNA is TGTGCCAGCAGCCGACAGGGGGTCTACGAGCAGTACTTC. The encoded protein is CASSRQGVYEQYF. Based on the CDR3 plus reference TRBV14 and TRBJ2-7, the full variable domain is EAGVTQFPSHSVIEKGQTVTLRCDPISGHDNLYWYRRVMGKEIKFLLHFVKESKQDESGMPNNRFLAERTGGTYSTLKVQPAELEDSGVYFCASSRQGVYEQYFGPGTRLTVT.

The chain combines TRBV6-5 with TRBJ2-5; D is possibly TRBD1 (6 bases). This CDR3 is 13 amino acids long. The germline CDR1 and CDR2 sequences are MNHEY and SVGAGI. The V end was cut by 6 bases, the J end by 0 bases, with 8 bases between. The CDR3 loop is CASSRGNQETQYF. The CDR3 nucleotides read TGTGCCAGCAGCAGGGGTAACCAAGAGACCCAGTACTTC.

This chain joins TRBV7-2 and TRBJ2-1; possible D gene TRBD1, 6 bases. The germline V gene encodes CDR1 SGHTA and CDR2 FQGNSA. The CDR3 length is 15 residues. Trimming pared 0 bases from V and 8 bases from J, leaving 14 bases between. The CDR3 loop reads CASSLAAQGIHEQFF. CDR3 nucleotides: TGTGCCAGCAGCTTAGCAGCTCAGGGGATACATGAGCAGTTCTTC.

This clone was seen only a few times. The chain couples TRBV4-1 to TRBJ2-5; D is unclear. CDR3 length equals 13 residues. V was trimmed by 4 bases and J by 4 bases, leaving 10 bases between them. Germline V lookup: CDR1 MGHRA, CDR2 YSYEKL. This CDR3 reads CASSLVESETQYF. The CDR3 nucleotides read TGCGCCAGCAGCCTTGTCGAGTCAGAGACCCAGTACTTC.

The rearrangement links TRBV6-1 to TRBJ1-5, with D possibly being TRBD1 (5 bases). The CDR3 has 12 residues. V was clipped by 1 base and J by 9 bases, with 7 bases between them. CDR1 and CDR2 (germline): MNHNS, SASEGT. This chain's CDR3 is CASSEGQRPQHF. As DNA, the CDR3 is TGTGCCAGCAGTGAAGGACAGAGGCCCCAGCATTTT.

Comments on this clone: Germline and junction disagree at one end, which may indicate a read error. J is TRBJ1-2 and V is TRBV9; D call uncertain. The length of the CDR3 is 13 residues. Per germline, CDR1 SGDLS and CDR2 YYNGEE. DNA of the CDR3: TGTGCCAGCAGCGTAGCCTCAAATTATCCCTACGCCTTC. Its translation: CASSVASNYPYAF.

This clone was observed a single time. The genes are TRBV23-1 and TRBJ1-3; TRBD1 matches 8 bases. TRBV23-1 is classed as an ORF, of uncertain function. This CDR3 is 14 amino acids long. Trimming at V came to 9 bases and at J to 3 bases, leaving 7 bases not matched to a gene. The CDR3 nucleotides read TGCGCCAGAGCCTCAGGGGGCTTTGGAAACACCATATATTTT. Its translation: CARASGGFGNTIYF.

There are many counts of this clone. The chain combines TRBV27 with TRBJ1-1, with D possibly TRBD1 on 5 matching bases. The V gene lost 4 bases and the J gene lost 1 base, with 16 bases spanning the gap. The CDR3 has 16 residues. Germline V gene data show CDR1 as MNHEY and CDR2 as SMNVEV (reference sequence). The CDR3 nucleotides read TGTGCCAGCAGTTCCATCACCTGGGGGGAGAACACTGAAGCTTTCTTT. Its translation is CASSSITWGENTEAFF.

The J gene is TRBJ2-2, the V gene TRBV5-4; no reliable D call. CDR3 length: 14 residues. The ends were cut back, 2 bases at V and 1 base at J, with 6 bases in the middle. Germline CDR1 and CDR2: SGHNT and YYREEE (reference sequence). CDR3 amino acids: CASSFELNTGELFF. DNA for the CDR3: TGTGCCAGCAGCTTTGAACTGAACACCGGGGAGCTGTTTTTT.

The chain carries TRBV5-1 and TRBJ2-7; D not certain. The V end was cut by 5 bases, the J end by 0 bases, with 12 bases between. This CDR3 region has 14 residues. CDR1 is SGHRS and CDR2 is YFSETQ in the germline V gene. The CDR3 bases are TGCGCCAGCAGAAGGGATCTTAGCTCCTACGAGCAGTACTTC. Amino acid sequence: CASRRDLSSYEQYF.

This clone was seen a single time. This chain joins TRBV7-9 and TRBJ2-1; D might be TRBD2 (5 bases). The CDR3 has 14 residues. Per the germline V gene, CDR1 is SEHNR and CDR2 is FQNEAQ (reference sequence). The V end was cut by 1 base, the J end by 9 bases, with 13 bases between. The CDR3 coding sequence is TGTGCCAGCAGCTTAGATGGGTTAGGAGGTGAGCAGTTCTTC. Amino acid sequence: CASSLDGLGGEQFF.

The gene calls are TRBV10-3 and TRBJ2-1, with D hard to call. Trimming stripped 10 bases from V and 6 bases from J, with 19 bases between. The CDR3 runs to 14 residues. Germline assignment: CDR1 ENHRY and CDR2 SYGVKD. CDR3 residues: CATMAAKTANEQFF. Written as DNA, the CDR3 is TGTGCCACTATGGCTGCCAAGACCGCCAATGAGCAGTTCTTC.

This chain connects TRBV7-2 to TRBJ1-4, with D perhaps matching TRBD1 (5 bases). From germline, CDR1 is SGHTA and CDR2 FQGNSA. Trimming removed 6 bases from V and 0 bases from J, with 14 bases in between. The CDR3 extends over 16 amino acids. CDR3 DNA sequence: TGTGCCAGCAGTCCCCGTAGGGACCCAACTAATGAAAAACTGTTTTTT. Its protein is CASSPRRDPTNEKLFF.

CDR3 DNA: TGTGCCAGCAGCTTTAGGGGGAGCTCCTACAATGAGCAGTTCTTC. This encodes CASSFRGSSYNEQFF. This sequence joins TRBV7-9 and TRBJ2-1; maybe TRBD1 (6 bases). The V gene lost 3 bases and the J gene lost 0 bases, with 9 bases spanning the gap. Germline loops: CDR1 SEHNR, CDR2 FQNEAQ (reference sequence). There are 15 residues in the CDR3.